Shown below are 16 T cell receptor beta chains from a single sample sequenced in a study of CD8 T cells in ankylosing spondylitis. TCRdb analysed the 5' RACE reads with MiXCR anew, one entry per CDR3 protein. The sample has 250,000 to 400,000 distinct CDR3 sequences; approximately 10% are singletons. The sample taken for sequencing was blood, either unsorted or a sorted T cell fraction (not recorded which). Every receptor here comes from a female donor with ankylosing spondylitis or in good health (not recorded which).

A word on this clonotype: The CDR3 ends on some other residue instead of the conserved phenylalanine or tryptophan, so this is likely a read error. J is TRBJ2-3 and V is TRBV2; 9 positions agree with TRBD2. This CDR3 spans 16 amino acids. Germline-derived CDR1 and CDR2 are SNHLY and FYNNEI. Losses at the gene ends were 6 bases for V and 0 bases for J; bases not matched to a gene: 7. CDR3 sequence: CASSYMTSGSTDTQYS. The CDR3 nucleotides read TGTGCCAGCAGCTACATGACTAGCGGCAGCACAGATACGCAGTATTCT.

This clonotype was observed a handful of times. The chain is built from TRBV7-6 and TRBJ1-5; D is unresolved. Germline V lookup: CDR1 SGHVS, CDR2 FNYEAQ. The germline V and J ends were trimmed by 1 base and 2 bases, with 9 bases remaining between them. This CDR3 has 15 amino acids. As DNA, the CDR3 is TGTGCCAGCAGCTTAGTGAGCAGCGGCAATCAGCCCCAGCATTTT. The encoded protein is CASSLVSSGNQPQHF.

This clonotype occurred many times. Here the CDR3 DNA reads TGCAGTGCTATCCAGGGGGCCACCTATAATTCACCCCTCCACTTT. Its protein is CSAIQGATYNSPLHF. This chain links TRBV20-1 with TRBJ1-6; TRBD1 aligns across 8 bases. This CDR3 is 15 amino acids long. Unmatched junction bases numbered 4, after V lost 4 bases and J lost 2 bases. CDR1 is DFQATT, CDR2 SNEGSKA, per germline (reference sequence).

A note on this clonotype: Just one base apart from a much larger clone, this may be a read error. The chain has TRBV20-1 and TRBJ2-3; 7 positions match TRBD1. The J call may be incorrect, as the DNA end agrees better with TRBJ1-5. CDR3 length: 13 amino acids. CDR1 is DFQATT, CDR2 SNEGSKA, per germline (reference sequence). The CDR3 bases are TGCAGTGTCATGAGGGGGCAGGCAGATACGCAGCATTTT. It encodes CSVMRGQADTQHF.

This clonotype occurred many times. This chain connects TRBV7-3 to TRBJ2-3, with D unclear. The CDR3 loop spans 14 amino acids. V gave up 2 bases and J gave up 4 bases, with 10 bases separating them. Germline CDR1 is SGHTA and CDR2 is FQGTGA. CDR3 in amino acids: CASSLVEVPDTQYF. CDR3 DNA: TGTGCCAGCAGCTTAGTTGAGGTCCCAGATACGCAGTATTTT. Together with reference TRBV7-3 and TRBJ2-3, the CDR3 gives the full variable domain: GAGVSQTPSNKVTEKGKYVELRCDPISGHTALYWYRQSLGQGPEFLIYFQGTGAADDSGLPNDRFFAVRPEGSVSTLKIQRTERGDSAVYLCASSLVEVPDTQYFGPGTRLTVL.

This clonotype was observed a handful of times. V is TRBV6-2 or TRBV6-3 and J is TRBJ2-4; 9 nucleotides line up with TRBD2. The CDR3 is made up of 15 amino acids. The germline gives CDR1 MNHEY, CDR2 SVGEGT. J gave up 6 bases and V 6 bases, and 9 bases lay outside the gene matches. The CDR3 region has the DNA TGTGCCAGCAGCTCCGGGACTAGCCAGGGAAACATTCAGTACTTC. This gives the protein CASSSGTSQGNIQYF.

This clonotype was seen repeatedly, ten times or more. The CDR3 coding sequence is TGCGCCAGCAGGGACGGGAGGGCGTACACCGGGGAGCTGTTTTTT. It codes for CASRDGRAYTGELFF. The rearrangement links TRBV10-2 to TRBJ2-2, with 8 bases fitting TRBD2. J gave up 3 bases and V 6 bases, and 6 bases lay outside the gene matches. CDR1 WSHSY and CDR2 SAAADI come from the germline V gene. This CDR3 contains 15 residues.

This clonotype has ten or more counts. CDR3: CASSRTSRGGSREQFF. The CDR3 nucleotides are TGTGCCAGCAGCCGAACCTCCAGGGGGGGATCCAGAGAGCAGTTCTTC. This chain joins TRBV5-8 and TRBJ2-1; D could derive from TRBD1 or TRBD2 (7 bases each). CDR3 length equals 16 residues. Germline lookup yields CDR1 SGHTS and CDR2 YDEGEE. The V end was cut by 4 bases, the J end by 10 bases, with 24 bases between. The whole variable domain, remainder taken from reference TRBV5-8 and TRBJ2-1, is EAGVTQSPTHLIKTRGQQATLRCSPISGHTSVYWYQQALGLGLQFLLWYDEGEERNRGNFPPRFSGRQFPNYSSELNVNALELEDSALYLCASSRTSRGGSREQFFGPGTRLTVL.

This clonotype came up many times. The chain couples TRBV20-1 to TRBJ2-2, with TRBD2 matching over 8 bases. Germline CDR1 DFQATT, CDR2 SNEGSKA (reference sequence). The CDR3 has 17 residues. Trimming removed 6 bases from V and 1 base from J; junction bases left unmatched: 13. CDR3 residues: CSALSPPSGRNTGELFF. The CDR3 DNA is TGCAGTGCCCTCAGCCCCCCTAGCGGGCGGAACACCGGGGAGCTGTTTTTT.

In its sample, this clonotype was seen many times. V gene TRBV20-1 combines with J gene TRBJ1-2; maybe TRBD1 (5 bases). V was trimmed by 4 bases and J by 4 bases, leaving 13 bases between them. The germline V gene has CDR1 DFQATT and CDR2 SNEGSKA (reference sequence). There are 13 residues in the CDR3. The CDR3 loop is CSAITGDSYGYTF. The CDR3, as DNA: TGCAGTGCTATCACGGGGGATTCCTATGGCTACACCTTC.

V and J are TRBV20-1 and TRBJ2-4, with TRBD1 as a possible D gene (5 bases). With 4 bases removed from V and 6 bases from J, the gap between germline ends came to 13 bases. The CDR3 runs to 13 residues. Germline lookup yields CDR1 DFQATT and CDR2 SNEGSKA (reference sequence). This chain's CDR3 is CSATKMTVNIQYF. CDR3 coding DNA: TGCAGTGCTACCAAGATGACAGTAAACATTCAGTACTTC.

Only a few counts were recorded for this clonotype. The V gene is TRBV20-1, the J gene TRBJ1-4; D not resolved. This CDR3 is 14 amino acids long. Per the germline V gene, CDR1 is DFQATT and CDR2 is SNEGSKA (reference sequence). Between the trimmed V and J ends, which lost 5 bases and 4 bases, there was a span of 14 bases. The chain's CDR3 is CSAELREINEKLFF. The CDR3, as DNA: TGCAGTGCTGAGTTACGGGAGATTAATGAAAAACTGTTTTTT.

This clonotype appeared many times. The chain's CDR3 is CASSPGWPEEETQYF. In DNA form, the CDR3 reads TGTGCCAGCAGCCCCGGTTGGCCGGAGGAAGAGACCCAGTACTTC. The V and J genes are TRBV11-2 and TRBJ2-5, with D possibly being TRBD2 (5 bases). Germline values: CDR1 SGHAT, CDR2 FQNNGV. V lost 5 bases to trimming and J lost 3 bases, with 16 bases between them. The CDR3 sequence is 15 residues long.

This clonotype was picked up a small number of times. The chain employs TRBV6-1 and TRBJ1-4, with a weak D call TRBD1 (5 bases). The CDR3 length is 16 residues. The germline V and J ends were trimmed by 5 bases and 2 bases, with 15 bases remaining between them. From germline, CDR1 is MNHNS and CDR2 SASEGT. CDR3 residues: CASSQEIGATNEKLFF. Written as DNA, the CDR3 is TGTGCCAGCAGTCAAGAGATAGGGGCGACTAATGAAAAACTGTTTTTT.

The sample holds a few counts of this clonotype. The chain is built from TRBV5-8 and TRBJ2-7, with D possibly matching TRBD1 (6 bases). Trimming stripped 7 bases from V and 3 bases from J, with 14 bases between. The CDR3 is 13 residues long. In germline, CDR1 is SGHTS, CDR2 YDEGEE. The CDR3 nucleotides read TGTGCCAGCGTGAGGACAGAAATCTACGAGCAGTACTTC. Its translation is CASVRTEIYEQYF.

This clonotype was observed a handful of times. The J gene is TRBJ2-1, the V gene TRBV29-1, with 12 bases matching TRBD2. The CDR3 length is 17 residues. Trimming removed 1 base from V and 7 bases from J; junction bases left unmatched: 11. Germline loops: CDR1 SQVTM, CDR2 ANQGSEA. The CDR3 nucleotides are TGCAGCGTTGAAGGCCTCCGACTAGCGGGGGTAGGAAATGAGCAGTTCTTC. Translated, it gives CSVEGLRLAGVGNEQFF.